These T cell receptor beta chains were read from a single sample in a study of vaccination and CD4 T cells after COVID-19. TCRdb ran MiXCR on the PCR reads and lists one entry per CDR3 protein. Of about 17,000 distinct CDR3 sequences detected, over 50% appear once; the ten largest clones hold roughly a tenth. Their recognized antigens are unknown. Sample: CD4+ T cells from blood, cultured in vitro. The receptor source for this set is a human donor who had recovered from COVID-19. CDR3s include the opening cysteine and the closing phenylalanine or tryptophan. The order of the fields is J gene, D gene, clone size, V gene, CDR3 protein, CDR3 DNA. D genes are given only for firm matches. Clone sizes are given selectively: once, few, many, or a class where the clone is expanded.

>TRBJ1-1|-|few|TRBV6-1
CASKHREDTEAFF
TGTGCCAGCAAGCACAGGGAGGACACTGAAGCTTTCTTT
>TRBJ1-2|-|-|TRBV7-9
CASSLKKGAGDNYGYTF
TGTGCCAGCAGCTTAAAGAAAGGGGCAGGGGACAATTATGGCTACACCTTC
>TRBJ2-7|TRBD1|-|TRBV11-2
CASSSGTGVYEQYF
TGTGCCAGCAGCTCGGGGACAGGGGTCTACGAGCAGTACTTC
>TRBJ2-3|-|-|TRBV7-6
CASSLQAGTDTQYF
TGTGCCAGCAGCTTACAGGCAGGCACAGATACGCAGTATTTT
>TRBJ1-6|TRBD1|-|TRBV7-9
CASIRTGGSSPLHF
TGTGCCAGCATCCGGACAGGGGGCAGTTCACCCCTCCACTTT
>TRBJ1-6|TRBD1|few|TRBV7-3
CASSWSGTASSPLHF
TGTGCCAGCAGCTGGTCCGGGACAGCATCTTCACCCCTCCACTTT
>TRBJ1-5|-|-|TRBV12-3/TRBV12-4
CASSLGRGANQPQHF
TGTGCCAGCAGTTTAGGTAGAGGGGCCAATCAGCCCCAGCATTTT
>TRBJ1-5|-|-|TRBV11-2
CASSLEAGHNQPQHF
TGTGCCAGCAGCTTAGAGGCAGGCCACAATCAGCCCCAGCATTTT
>TRBJ1-6|TRBD1|-|TRBV11-2
CASRKPGTGKNSPLHF
TGTGCCAGCAGGAAACCCGGGACAGGGAAGAATTCACCCCTCCACTTT
>TRBJ1-1|-|-|TRBV6-1
CASSLARQVAFF
TGTGCCAGCAGTCTAGCTAGACAGGTAGCTTTCTTT
>TRBJ2-3|TRBD1|-|TRBV24-1
CATGTGVLGTDTQYF
TGTGCCACCGGAACAGGGGTCTTGGGGACAGATACGCAGTATTTT
>TRBJ1-5|-|-|TRBV27
CASRGLQGPNQPQHF
TGTGCCAGCAGGGGCCTACAGGGTCCCAATCAGCCCCAGCATTTT
>TRBJ2-3|-|few|TRBV2
CASSQAEITDTQYF
TGTGCCAGCAGTCAAGCGGAAATCACAGATACGCAGTATTTT
>TRBJ2-3|TRBD1|-|TRBV19
CASSRRATGEDTQYF
TGTGCCAGTTCTAGACGAGCTACAGGGGAAGATACGCAGTATTTT
>TRBJ1-5|TRBD1|-|TRBV27
CASSVTGGNQPQHF
TGTGCCAGCTCAGTGACAGGGGGGAATCAGCCCCAGCATTTT
>TRBJ2-7|TRBD1|-|TRBV10-3
CAIDRGETGEQYF
TGTGCCATAGACAGGGGAGAGACGGGAGAGCAGTACTTC
>TRBJ2-1|-|-|TRBV6-5
CASSSDTGNNEQFF
TGTGCCAGCAGTTCGGACACCGGTAACAATGAGCAGTTCTTC
>TRBJ1-1|TRBD1|medium-sized|TRBV7-2
CASSPFQGGTEAFF
TGTGCCAGCAGTCCCTTTCAGGGGGGCACTGAAGCTTTCTTT
>TRBJ2-1|TRBD1|-|TRBV7-9
CASRSDRGLSSYNEQFF
TGTGCCAGCAGGTCCGACAGGGGGCTGAGCTCCTACAATGAGCAGTTCTTC
>TRBJ2-5|TRBD2|-|TRBV4-3
CASSQGLAGNRKTQYF
TGCGCCAGCAGCCAAGGGCTAGCGGGAAATCGAAAGACCCAGTACTTC
>TRBJ2-1|TRBD2|-|TRBV18
CASSPPGLAGNEQFF
TGTGCCAGCTCACCGCCGGGACTAGCGGGCAATGAGCAGTTCTTC
>TRBJ1-4|TRBD1|-|TRBV29-1
CSVGQGPEKLFF
TGCAGCGTTGGACAGGGACCCGAAAAACTGTTTTTT
>TRBJ2-1|-|-|TRBV5-1
CASKVSVDNEQFF
TGCGCCAGCAAAGTAAGCGTCGACAATGAGCAGTTCTTC
>TRBJ1-1|TRBD1|-|TRBV5-1
CASSIYRGGTEAFF
TGCGCCAGCAGCATCTACAGGGGTGGCACTGAAGCTTTCTTT
>TRBJ1-6|TRBD1|-|TRBV20-1
CSAREQTGVNNSPLHF
TGCAGTGCTAGAGAACAGACAGGGGTAAATAATTCACCCCTCCACTTT
>TRBJ2-3|TRBD2|-|TRBV7-3
CASSAQRDADTQYF
TGTGCCAGCAGCGCTCAGCGGGACGCAGATACGCAGTATTTT
>TRBJ2-5|-|-|TRBV29-1
CSVRGVETQYF
TGCAGCGTTAGGGGAGTAGAGACCCAGTACTTC
>TRBJ1-2|TRBD1|-|TRBV5-4
CASSPDQTGYGYTF
TGTGCCAGCAGCCCCGATCAGACAGGGTATGGCTACACCTTC
>TRBJ2-7|TRBD1|-|TRBV27
CASSSGQGRQGWHREQYF
TGTGCCAGCAGTTCGGGACAGGGAAGGCAGGGGTGGCACCGCGAGCAGTACTTC
>TRBJ1-2|-|-|TRBV28
CASRTGGGHYGYTF
TGTGCCAGCCGAACCGGGGGAGGCCACTATGGCTACACCTTC
>TRBJ1-5|-|few|TRBV4-1
CASSQGAGRRSNQPQHF
TGCGCCAGCAGCCAAGGGGCGGGGCGTAGGAGCAATCAGCCCCAGCATTTT
>TRBJ1-1|-|few|TRBV7-9
CASSLVVHPEAFF
TGTGCCAGCAGCTTAGTGGTACACCCTGAAGCTTTCTTT
>TRBJ2-2|TRBD1|-|TRBV27
CASNTLLGQGAGGELFF
TGTGCCAGCAACACCCTGCTGGGACAGGGGGCGGGCGGGGAGCTGTTTTTT
>TRBJ2-7|-|once|TRBV12-3/TRBV12-4
CASSLQGREQYF
TGTGCCAGCAGTTTACAGGGAAGGGAGCAGTACTTC
>TRBJ1-5|-|few|TRBV2
CASSEEGNAGQPQHF
TGTGCCAGCAGTGAAGAGGGTAATGCGGGCCAGCCCCAGCATTTT
>TRBJ1-5|-|-|TRBV6-1
CASSGAIFGEPQHF
TGTGCCAGCAGCGGGGCCATCTTTGGGGAGCCCCAGCATTTT
>TRBJ1-1|TRBD1|-|TRBV7-9
CASSSQGVVAEAFF
TGTGCCAGCAGCTCGCAGGGGGTCGTGGCTGAAGCTTTCTTT
>TRBJ2-3|-|-|TRBV19
CASSISWGVQYF
TGTGCCAGTAGTATCAGTTGGGGGGTGCAGTATTTT
>TRBJ1-1|-|-|TRBV7-9
CASSLMGNTEAFF
TGTGCCAGCAGCTTAATGGGGAACACTGAAGCTTTCTTT
>TRBJ2-5|-|-|TRBV6-2/TRBV6-3
CASSSLTGMSGGTQYF
TGTGCCAGCAGTTCGTTGACAGGGATGTCCGGGGGGACCCAGTACTTC
>TRBJ2-5|-|-|TRBV9
CASSVASYTQETQYF
TGTGCCAGCAGCGTAGCTAGCTATACCCAAGAGACCCAGTACTTC
>TRBJ1-6|-|-|TRBV6-1
CASTPTRAGDNSPLHF
TGTGCCAGTACCCCTACGAGGGCAGGGGACAATTCACCCCTCCACTTT
>TRBJ2-3|-|-|TRBV20-1
CSVKAGVLTDTQYF
TGCAGTGTAAAGGCAGGGGTTCTCACAGATACGCAGTATTTT
>TRBJ1-5|-|few|TRBV6-1
CASIQGNGLPQHF
TGTGCCAGCATTCAGGGCAATGGTTTGCCCCAGCATTTT